This T cell receptor (beta chain) originates from a study of T cell responses to AZD1222 COVID-19 vaccine. Study-level findings and limits: Donors in the cohort were predominantly white British and more often female, and clonal diversity was possibly underestimated.

To note about this clone: The antigen is unknown.

Sequencing used immunoSEQ multiplex PCR; TCRdb keeps in-frame clones, though not all of them. Of about 130,000 clones detected, 85% appear once; the ten largest clones hold roughly 4%. It was second doses at about 4 or about 12 weeks that were pooled. The V gene lost 2 bases and the J gene lost 4 bases, with 14 bases spanning the gap. Germline V gene lookup returns CDR1 SGHAT and CDR2 FQNNGV. This CDR3 has 15 residues. The specimen comprised peripheral blood, sampled 28 days after the second AZD1222 dose. The chain recombines TRBV11-2 with TRBJ1-1; perhaps TRBD1 as D (5 bases). The receptor was derived from an adult who received the AZD1222 COVID-19 vaccine. The CDR3 spells CASSLSSSGTTEAFF. CDR3 DNA: TGTGCCAGCAGCTTATCCTCGTCAGGGACCACTGAAGCTTTCTTT.